The rows below give T cell receptor beta chains drawn from one sample of a study of blood T cell repertoires in COVID-19. Profiled with immunoSEQ multiplex PCR; TCRdb holds only in-frame clones, not every one. The sample carries tens of thousands of clones, 75% to 85% recorded once. The sequenced sample was peripheral blood. These receptors all stem from a man in his forties or fifties with COVID-19, enrolled during active disease. CDR3s include the opening cysteine and the closing phenylalanine or tryptophan. A D gene is named only where the DNA matches it firmly. Expanded clones are given a class, and other clones once, few, many or no size at all.

d_call,clone_size,j_call,v_call,cdr3_aa,cdr3_nt
-,-,TRBJ1-5,TRBV6-2/TRBV6-3,CASSYGGTNQPQHF,TGTGCCAGCAGTTACGGGGGGACCAATCAGCCCCAGCATTTT
TRBD1,-,TRBJ2-5,TRBV18,CASSMTGGPQETQYF,TGTGCCAGCTCCATGACAGGGGGCCCCCAAGAGACCCAGTACTTC
TRBD2,-,TRBJ2-5,TRBV5-6,CASTRLAGGSTETQYF,TGTGCCAGCACGCGACTAGCGGGAGGGTCGACAGAGACCCAGTACTTC
TRBD1,-,TRBJ2-7,TRBV29-1,CSALTGVGEQYF,TGCAGCGCTTTGACAGGGGTCGGCGAGCAGTACTTC
-,-,TRBJ2-1,TRBV7-6,CASSPLATPGNEQFF,TGTGCCAGCAGCCCGCTAGCGACTCCTGGCAATGAGCAGTTCTTC
-,-,TRBJ2-3,TRBV19,CASRQSTSTDTQYF,TGTGCCAGTAGACAGTCCACTAGCACAGATACGCAGTATTTT
TRBD2,-,TRBJ2-1,TRBV30,CAWRAGEARFF,TGTGCCTGGCGGGCGGGGGAGGCCCGGTTCTTC
TRBD2,-,TRBJ2-1,TRBV20-1,CSASNPSGMYEQFF,TGCAGTGCTAGTAATCCTAGCGGGATGTATGAGCAGTTCTTC
-,-,TRBJ1-5,TRBV28,CASSLLGGPQHF,TGTGCCAGCAGTTTATTGGGGGGTCCCCAGCATTTT
TRBD1,-,TRBJ1-1,TRBV5-6,CASSSRDRGYSGAFF,TGTGCCAGCAGCTCCCGGGACAGGGGATATTCTGGAGCTTTCTTT
-,-,TRBJ1-1,TRBV11-2,CASSSFSEAFF,TGTGCCAGCAGCTCGTTCAGTGAAGCTTTCTTT
-,-,TRBJ2-5,TRBV5-1,CASSPTSQETQYF,TGCGCCAGCAGCCCAACTTCCCAAGAGACCCAGTACTTC
-,-,TRBJ2-7,TRBV5-1,CASSLGQRSYEQYF,TGCGCCAGCAGCTTGGGACAGCGTTCCTACGAGCAGTACTTC
TRBD1,-,TRBJ2-6,TRBV19,CASDRGLVRGANVLTF,TGTGCCAGCGACAGGGGGCTCGTCCGAGGGGCCAACGTCCTGACTTTC
TRBD1,-,TRBJ1-1,TRBV5-1,CASSLAGTDNTEAFF,TGCGCCAGCAGCTTGGCGGGGACAGACAACACTGAAGCTTTCTTT
-,once,TRBJ2-7,TRBV7-9,CASSLDSSYEQYF,TGTGCCAGCAGCTTAGACAGTTCCTACGAGCAGTACTTC